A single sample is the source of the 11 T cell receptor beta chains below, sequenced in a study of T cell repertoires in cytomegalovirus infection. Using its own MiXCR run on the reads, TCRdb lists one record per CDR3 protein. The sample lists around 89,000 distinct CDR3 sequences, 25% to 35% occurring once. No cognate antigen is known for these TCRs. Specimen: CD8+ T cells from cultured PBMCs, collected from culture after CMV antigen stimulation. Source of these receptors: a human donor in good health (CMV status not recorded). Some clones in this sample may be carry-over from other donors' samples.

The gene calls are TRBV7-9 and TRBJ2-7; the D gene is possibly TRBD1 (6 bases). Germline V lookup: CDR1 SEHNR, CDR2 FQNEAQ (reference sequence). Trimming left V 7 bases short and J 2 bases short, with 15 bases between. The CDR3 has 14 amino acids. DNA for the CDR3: TGTGCCAGCACCTCCCAGGGGTACACCTACGAGCAGTACTTC. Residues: CASTSQGYTYEQYF.

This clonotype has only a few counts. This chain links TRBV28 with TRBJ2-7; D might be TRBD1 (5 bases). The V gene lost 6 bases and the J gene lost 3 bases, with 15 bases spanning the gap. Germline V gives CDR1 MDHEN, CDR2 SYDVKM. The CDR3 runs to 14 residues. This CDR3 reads CASRGVQLNYEQYF. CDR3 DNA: TGTGCCAGCAGAGGGGTACAGTTAAACTACGAGCAGTACTTC.

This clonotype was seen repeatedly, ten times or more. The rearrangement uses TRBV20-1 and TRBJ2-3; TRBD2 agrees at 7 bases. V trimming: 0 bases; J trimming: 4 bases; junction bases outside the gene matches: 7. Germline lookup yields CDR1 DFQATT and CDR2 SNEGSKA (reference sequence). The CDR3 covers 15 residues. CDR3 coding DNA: TGCAGTGCTAGAGATTTTGGCGGGGGTGCAGATACGCAGTATTTT. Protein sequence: CSARDFGGGADTQYF.

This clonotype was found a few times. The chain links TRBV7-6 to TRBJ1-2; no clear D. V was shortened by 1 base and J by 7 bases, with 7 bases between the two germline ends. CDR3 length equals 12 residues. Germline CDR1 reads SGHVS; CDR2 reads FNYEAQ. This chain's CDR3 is CASSLVDSGYTF. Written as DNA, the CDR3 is TGTGCCAGCAGCTTAGTGGACTCTGGCTACACCTTC.

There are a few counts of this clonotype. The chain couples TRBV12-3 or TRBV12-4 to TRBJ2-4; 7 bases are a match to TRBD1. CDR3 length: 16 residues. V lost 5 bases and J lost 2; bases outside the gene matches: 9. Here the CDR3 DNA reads TGTGCCAGCAGTCCCCGGCCCAGGGGGACCAAAAACATTCAGTACTTC. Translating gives CASSPRPRGTKNIQYF.

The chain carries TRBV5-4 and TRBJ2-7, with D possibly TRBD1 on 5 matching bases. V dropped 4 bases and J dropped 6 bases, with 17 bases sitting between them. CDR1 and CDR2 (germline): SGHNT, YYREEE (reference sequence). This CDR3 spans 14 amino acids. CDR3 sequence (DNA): TGTGCCAGCAGCAGTAACCTCAGGGAAGGCGAGCAGTACTTC. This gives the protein CASSSNLREGEQYF.

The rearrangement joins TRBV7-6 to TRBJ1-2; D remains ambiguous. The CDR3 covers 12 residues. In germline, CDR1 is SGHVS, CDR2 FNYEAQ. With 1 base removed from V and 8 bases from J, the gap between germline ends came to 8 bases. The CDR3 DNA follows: TGTGCCAGCAGCTTAGGCCCTGGCGGCTACACCTTC. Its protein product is CASSLGPGGYTF.

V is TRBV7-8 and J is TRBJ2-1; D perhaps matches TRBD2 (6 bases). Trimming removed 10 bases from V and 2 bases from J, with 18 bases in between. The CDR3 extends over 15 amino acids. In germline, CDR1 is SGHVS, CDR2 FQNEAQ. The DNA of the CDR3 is TGTGCCACCCCTGGCACGGGGGATGCCTACAATGAGCAGTTCTTC. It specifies CATPGTGDAYNEQFF.

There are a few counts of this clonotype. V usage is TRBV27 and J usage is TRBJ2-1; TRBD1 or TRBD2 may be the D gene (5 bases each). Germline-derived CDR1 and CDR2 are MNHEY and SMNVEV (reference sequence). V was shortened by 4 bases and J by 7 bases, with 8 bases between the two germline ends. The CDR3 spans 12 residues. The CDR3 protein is CASSYEGNEQFF. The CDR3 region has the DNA TGTGCCAGCAGTTACGAGGGGAATGAGCAGTTCTTC.

The CDR3: CSVQGAGDTQYF. In DNA form, the CDR3 reads TGCAGCGTGCAGGGAGCCGGGGATACGCAGTATTTT. V usage is TRBV29-1 and J usage is TRBJ2-3; TRBD1 or TRBD2 may be the D gene (5 bases each). In germline, CDR1 is SQVTM, CDR2 ANQGSEA. The CDR3 sequence is 12 residues long. Trimming pared 6 bases from V and 6 bases from J, leaving 13 bases between.

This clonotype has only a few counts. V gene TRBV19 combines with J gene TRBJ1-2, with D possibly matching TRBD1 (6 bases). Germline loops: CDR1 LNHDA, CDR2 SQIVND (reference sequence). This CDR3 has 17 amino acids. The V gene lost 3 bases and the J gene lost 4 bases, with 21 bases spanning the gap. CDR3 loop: CASSIIGPDRTAYGYTF. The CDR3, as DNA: TGTGCCAGTAGTATCATTGGACCAGACAGGACCGCCTATGGCTACACCTTC.